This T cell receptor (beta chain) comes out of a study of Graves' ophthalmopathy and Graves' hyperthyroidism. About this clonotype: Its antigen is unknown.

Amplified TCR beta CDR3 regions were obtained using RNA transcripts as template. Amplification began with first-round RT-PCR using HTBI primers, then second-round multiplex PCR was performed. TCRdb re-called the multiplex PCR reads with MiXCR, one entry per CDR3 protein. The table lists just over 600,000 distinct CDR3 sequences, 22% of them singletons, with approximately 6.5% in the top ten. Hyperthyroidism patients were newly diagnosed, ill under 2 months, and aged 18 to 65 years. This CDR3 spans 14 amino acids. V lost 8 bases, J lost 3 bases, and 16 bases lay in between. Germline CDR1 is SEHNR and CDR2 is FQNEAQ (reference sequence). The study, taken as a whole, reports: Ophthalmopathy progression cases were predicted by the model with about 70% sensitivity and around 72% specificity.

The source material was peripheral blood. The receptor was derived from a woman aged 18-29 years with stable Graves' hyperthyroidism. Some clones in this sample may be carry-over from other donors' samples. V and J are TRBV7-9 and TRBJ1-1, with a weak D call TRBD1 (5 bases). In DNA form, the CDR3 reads TGTGCCAGCCTAAACCCAACAGGCCACACTGAAGCTTTCTTT. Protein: CASLNPTGHTEAFF.